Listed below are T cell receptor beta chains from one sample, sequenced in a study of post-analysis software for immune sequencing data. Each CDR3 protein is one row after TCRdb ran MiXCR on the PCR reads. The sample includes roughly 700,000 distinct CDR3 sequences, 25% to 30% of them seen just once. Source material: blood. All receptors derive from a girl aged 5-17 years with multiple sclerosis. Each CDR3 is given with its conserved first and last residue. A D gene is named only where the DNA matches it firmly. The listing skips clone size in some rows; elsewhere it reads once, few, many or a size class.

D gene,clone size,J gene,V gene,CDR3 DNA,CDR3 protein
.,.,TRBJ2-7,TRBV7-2,TGTGCCAGCAGCTTAGTCCCGGTGGACGAGCAGTACTTC,CASSLVPVDEQYF
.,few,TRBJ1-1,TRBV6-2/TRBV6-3,TGTGCCAGCACCCCAGCCCCGGTCGGAGCTGAAGCTTTCTTT,CASTPAPVGAEAFF
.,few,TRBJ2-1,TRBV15,TGTGCCACCGACCATGGGGATTACAATGAGCAGTTCTTC,CATDHGDYNEQFF
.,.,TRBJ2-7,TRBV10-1,TGCGCCAGCCCAGGATGGGGATACTACGAGCAGTACTTC,CASPGWGYYEQYF
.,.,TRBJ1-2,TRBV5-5,TGTGCCAGCAGCAGGGGGGCAGGCTACACCTTC,CASSRGAGYTF
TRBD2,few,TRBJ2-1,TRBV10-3,TGTGCCATCAGTCTGCGAGAGCGGGGGCCGCCTAAGGATGAGCAGTTCTTC,CAISLRERGPPKDEQFF
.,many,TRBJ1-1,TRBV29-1,TGCAGCGTTCTCGGGACTCCTAACACTGAAGCTTTCTTT,CSVLGTPNTEAFF
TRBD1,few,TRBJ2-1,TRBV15,TGTGCCACCAGACACCCGGGACAGCCATACAATGAGCAGTTCTTC,CATRHPGQPYNEQFF
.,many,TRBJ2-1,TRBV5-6,TGTGCCAGCAGCCGGGGATTTGGTGAGCAGTTCTTC,CASSRGFGEQFF
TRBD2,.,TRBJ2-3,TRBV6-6,TGTGCCAGCAGTTACTCTCTAGCGGGGGGGAACACAGATACGCAGTATTTT,CASSYSLAGGNTDTQYF
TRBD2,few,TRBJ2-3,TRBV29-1,TGCAGCGGGCGGCCGGGAGGTGGGAGCACAGATACGCAGTATTTT,CSGRPGGGSTDTQYF
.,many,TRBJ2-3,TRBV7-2,TGTGCTGAGGACTCTAGCACAGATACGCAGTATTTT,CAEDSSTDTQYF
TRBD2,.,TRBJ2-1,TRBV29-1,TGCAGCGTAGGACTAGCGGGGCCAAACAATGAGCAGTTCTTC,CSVGLAGPNNEQFF
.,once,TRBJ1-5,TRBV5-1,TGCGCCAGCAGCTTGGATGGAGGGGACGATCAGCCCCAGCATTTT,CASSLDGGDDQPQHF
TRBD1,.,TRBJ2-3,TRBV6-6,TGTGCCAGCTGTCAACCGGGACAGAATACAGATACGCAGTATTTT,CASCQPGQNTDTQYF
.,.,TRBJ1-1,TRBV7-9,TGTGCCAGCAGCTTAGACGGTTTGATCACTGAAGCTTTCTTT,CASSLDGLITEAFF
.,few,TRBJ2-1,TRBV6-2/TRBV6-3,TGTGCCAGCAGCACCCCATGGCCAGGCTCCTACAATGAGCAGTTCTTC,CASSTPWPGSYNEQFF
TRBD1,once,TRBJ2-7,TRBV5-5,TGTGCCAGCAGCTTGGCCTCCGGACAGGGGACCACCTACGAGCAGTACTTC,CASSLASGQGTTYEQYF
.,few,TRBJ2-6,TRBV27,TGTGCCAGCAGTTCCCCTCCGTCTGGGGCCAACGTCCTGACTTTC,CASSSPPSGANVLTF